The 14 T cell receptor beta chains below come from one sample, sequenced in a study of T cell responses to AZD1222 COVID-19 vaccine. This table comes from immunoSEQ multiplex PCR, and its TCRdb copy is limited to in-frame clones, with some not included. The sample lists about 210,000 clones, 92% occurring once. Sample: peripheral blood, taken on day 0 of AZD1222 vaccination. The receptors were gathered from an adult in good health.

The rearrangement uses TRBV29-1 and TRBJ2-2; D is ambiguous. This CDR3 contains 15 residues. V lost 6 bases and J 7 bases, leaving 21 bases between the germline ends. Germline V lookup: CDR1 SQVTM, CDR2 ANQGSEA. The CDR3 sequence: CSVAQSSAGLGELFF. The CDR3 bases are TGCAGCGTCGCCCAATCAAGCGCAGGTCTCGGGGAGCTGTTTTTT.

The chain links TRBV29-1 to TRBJ1-2; a possible D gene is TRBD1 (6 bases). Looked up from germline, CDR1 is SQVTM and CDR2 is ANQGSEA. Trimming removed 6 bases from V and 6 bases from J, with 14 bases in between. The CDR3 is 12 amino acids. The CDR3 here is CSVADRQNGYTF. The CDR3 nucleotides are TGCAGCGTGGCGGACAGACAAAATGGCTACACCTTC.

The chain uses TRBV6-5 and TRBJ2-2; D remains unclear. The CDR3 has 12 residues. V was pared by 8 bases and J by 5 bases, with 9 bases between. The V gene's germline CDR1 is MNHEY and CDR2 SVGAGI. The CDR3 protein is CASWRITGELFF. CDR3 bases: TGTGCCAGCTGGAGAATTACCGGGGAGCTGTTTTTT.

The gene calls are TRBV19 and TRBJ1-1; the D gene is possibly TRBD1 (5 bases). The germline CDR1 and CDR2 sequences are LNHDA and SQIVND (reference sequence). The CDR3 totals 13 residues. V was clipped by 5 bases and J by 3 bases, with 10 bases between them. The CDR3 loop is CASSFGTYTEAFF. The CDR3 coding sequence is TGTGCCAGTAGTTTTGGGACTTACACTGAAGCTTTCTTT.

The genes are TRBV2 and TRBJ1-2; 11 bases fit TRBD1. Germline V gene sequence: CDR1 SNHLY, CDR2 FYNNEI. There are 13 residues in the CDR3. The junction had 5 bases not matched to a gene; V was cut back by 7 bases and J by 7 bases. Here the CDR3 reads CASKDRGLLGYTF. CDR3 bases: TGTGCCAGCAAGGACAGGGGGCTTCTTGGCTACACCTTC.

CDR3 protein: CASSGQGFWTEAFF. In nucleotides, the CDR3 is TGTGCCAGCAGCGGACAGGGGTTTTGGACTGAAGCTTTCTTT. This chain links TRBV6-5 with TRBJ1-1; 9 bases are shared with TRBD1. The CDR3 is 14 residues long. With 6 bases clipped from V and 5 bases from J, the junction kept 7 bases outside the gene matches. Germline V lookup: CDR1 MNHEY, CDR2 SVGAGI.

This clone was seen only once. This chain connects TRBV25-1 to TRBJ1-1; TRBD1 might be the D (5 bases). Trimming took off 6 bases at V and 2 bases at J, with 25 bases between the two ends. Germline V gene data show CDR1 as MGHDK and CDR2 as SYGVNS. The CDR3 is made up of 18 amino acids. For the CDR3, the DNA is TGTGCCAGCAGCACTGGGACGTCTCCCAGTGGCCGAAACACTGAAGCTTTCTTT. Translated, it gives CASSTGTSPSGRNTEAFF.

This sequence joins TRBV7-9 and TRBJ2-3; a weak D match, TRBD2 (7 bases). The CDR3 covers 16 residues. The germline gives CDR1 SEHNR, CDR2 FQNEAQ (reference sequence). V lost 1 base and J 4 bases, leaving 15 bases between the germline ends. CDR3 sequence: CASSLVSGGGSDTQYF. CDR3 DNA sequence: TGTGCCAGCAGCTTAGTATCCGGCGGGGGCTCAGATACGCAGTATTTT.

The V gene is TRBV2, the J gene TRBJ2-5, with TRBD1 as a possible D gene (5 bases). CDR3 length equals 14 residues. From germline, CDR1 is SNHLY and CDR2 FYNNEI. Deletions cut 9 bases from V and 4 bases from J, with 18 bases between. The CDR3 DNA reads as TGTGCCAGTTCCAGGGAAACCAACCTAGAGACCCAGTACTTC. As protein: CASSRETNLETQYF.

The table lists this clone with a few counts. This rearrangement joins TRBV28 to TRBJ2-5, with 7 bases fitting TRBD1. With V trimmed by 7 bases and J by 5 bases, 7 bases remained unmatched. The CDR3 extends over 13 amino acids. Germline CDR1 reads MDHEN; CDR2 reads SYDVKM. The CDR3 spells CASNLGGVETQYF. The DNA of the CDR3 is TGTGCCAGCAACCTAGGGGGCGTCGAGACCCAGTACTTC.

This clone was seen at least ten times. This rearrangement joins TRBV9 to TRBJ2-3; TRBD2 matches 7 bases. V lost 9 bases and J lost 2; bases outside the gene matches: 9. Germline lookup yields CDR1 SGDLS and CDR2 YYNGEE. The CDR3 covers 14 residues. The CDR3 bases are TGTGCCACCACGAGCGGGACGGACACAGATACGCAGTATTTT. It yields the protein CATTSGTDTDTQYF.

There are a few counts of this clone. The chain joins TRBV7-9 to TRBJ1-1; D call uncertain. Trimming cost V 3 bases and J 8 bases, with 13 bases left between them. There are 13 residues in the CDR3. Germline V gene sequence: CDR1 SEHNR, CDR2 FQNEAQ (reference sequence). Here the CDR3 reads CASSFVGVGEAFF. The CDR3 DNA sequence: TGTGCCAGCAGCTTTGTAGGAGTCGGGGAAGCTTTCTTT.

The chain uses TRBV4-1 and TRBJ2-7; D might be TRBD1 (6 bases). Germline V gene lookup returns CDR1 MGHRA and CDR2 YSYEKL. The V and J ends lost 1 base and 6 bases respectively, with 13 bases between them. The CDR3 spans 14 residues. The CDR3 nucleotides read TGCGCCAGCAGCCAAGGTAGACAGGCTTCCGAGCAGTACTTC. Protein sequence: CASSQGRQASEQYF.

V gene TRBV2 combines with J gene TRBJ2-7; TRBD1 agrees at 7 bases. Losses at the gene ends were 6 bases for V and 2 bases for J; bases not matched to a gene: 7. The CDR3 sequence is 14 residues long. CDR1 and CDR2 (germline): SNHLY, FYNNEI. CDR3 DNA sequence: TGTGCCAGCAGCCTTGGGACAGTGACCTACGAGCAGTACTTC. Residues: CASSLGTVTYEQYF.